This T cell receptor beta chain derives from a study of blood T cell repertoires in COVID-19. Study at large: The cDNA or gDNA used as material had been derived from T cells, B-cell-depleted T cells, or PBMCs.

The CDR3 runs 15 residues. Losses at the gene ends were 0 bases for V and 5 bases for J; bases not matched to a gene: 3. Germline V CDR1 and CDR2: SGHRS, YFSETQ. As processed by the authors: Nucleated cell counts were estimated from reference gene primer amplification. Generated by immunoSEQ multiplex PCR, the TCRdb table keeps only in-frame clones and is missing some. V and J calls and clone size are copied from that table; D and trimming were computed from the DNA. The sample yields 110,000 to 150,000 clones, 75% to 90% seen once. The V and J genes are TRBV5-1 and TRBJ2-1; TRBD1 agrees at 9 bases. This TCR came from a man aged 65-85 years who had recovered from COVID-19. Sequencing was performed on peripheral blood. CDR3 sequence reads: CASSLVWTGDNEQFF. CDR3 in DNA: TGCGCCAGCAGCTTGGTTTGGACAGGGGACAATGAGCAGTTCTTC.